The TCR beta chain under discussion was sequenced for a study of blood T cell repertoires in COVID-19. Study overall: Whether acute or convalescent, the COVID-19 samples came from the United States, Italy and Spain. In each case, the material was cDNA or gDNA derived from T cells, B-cell-depleted T cells, or PBMCs.

Profiling relied on immunoSEQ multiplex PCR, and the TCRdb table lists in-frame clones only, not all of them. The profile shows approximately 130,000 clones, 81% of them singletons. Sequencing input: peripheral blood. This clonotype was obtained from a woman aged 60-70 years with active or convalescent COVID-19.

Written as DNA, the CDR3 is TGTGCCAGCAGCTTTTCCGGGAATCAGCCCCAGCATTTT. It translates to CASSFSGNQPQHF. The chain carries TRBV7-9 and TRBJ1-5, with no clear D. Trimming pared 3 bases from V and 4 bases from J, leaving 7 bases between. The CDR3 sequence is 13 residues long. Germline V gene sequence: CDR1 SEHNR, CDR2 FQNEAQ (reference sequence).